These T cell receptor beta chains were read from a single sample in a study of CD8 T cells in ankylosing spondylitis. TCRdb processed the 5' RACE reads anew with MiXCR; each CDR3 protein has one entry. This sample has 200,000 to 300,000 distinct CDR3 sequences, with more than 25% found just once. The sequencing input was blood, either unsorted or a sorted T cell fraction (not recorded which). Receptor source: a male donor with ankylosing spondylitis or in good health (not recorded which). Both conserved end residues are part of each CDR3. The D gene is left open where the match is weak. A clone size is listed for some rows: how often the clone was seen (once, few, many), or a class if it is expanded.

clone size	J gene	V gene	D gene	CDR3 protein	CDR3 DNA
many	TRBJ2-7	TRBV27	TRBD2	CASSPTSGGSYEQYF	TGTGCCAGCAGTCCGACTAGCGGGGGTTCCTACGAGCAGTACTTC
few	TRBJ2-1	TRBV20-1	TRBD1	CSATSSGQGVVDEQFF	TGCAGTGCTACCTCGTCGGGACAGGGGGTAGTCGATGAGCAGTTCTTC
-	TRBJ1-4	TRBV7-9	-	CASSLGSAGDEKLFF	TGTGCCAGCAGCTTAGGGTCGGCAGGGGATGAAAAACTGTTTTTT
few	TRBJ1-6	TRBV12-3/TRBV12-4	-	CASSLGYNSPLHF	TGTGCCAGCAGTTTAGGGTATAATTCACCCCTCCACTTT
-	TRBJ2-1	TRBV6-1	-	CASSEALWADSSYNEQFF	TGTGCCAGCAGTGAAGCGCTTTGGGCAGACTCCTCATACAATGAGCAGTTCTTC
-	TRBJ2-1	TRBV11-2	-	CASSPIQVSYNEQFF	TGTGCCAGCAGCCCAATACAGGTCTCCTACAATGAGCAGTTCTTC
-	TRBJ1-1	TRBV4-1	-	CASSQVPGGAFF	TGCGCCAGCAGCCAAGTGCCCGGGGGGGCTTTCTTT
few	TRBJ2-7	TRBV7-7	-	CASSLVVGDEQYF	TGTGCTAGCAGCTTAGTCGTCGGGGACGAGCAGTACTTC
-	TRBJ2-7	TRBV29-1	-	CSVEGNSSTYEQYF	TGCAGCGTTGAAGGGAATAGCAGCACCTACGAGCAGTACTTC
-	TRBJ2-5	TRBV15	-	CATSSANTGKQETQYF	TGTGCCACCAGCAGTGCCAATACAGGGAAACAAGAGACCCAGTACTTC